This T cell receptor beta chain appears in the sequencing data of a study of T-cell memory formation after mild COVID-19. TCRdb processed the 5' RACE reads anew with MiXCR; each CDR3 protein has one entry. The data hold about 110,000 distinct CDR3 sequences, with approximately 13% observed a single time. Study-level results: Clones that contracted from day 15 to 85 were balanced CD4/CD8, while later expanders leaned CD4+.

Remarks on this clonotype: Its antigen remains unidentified.

Trimming cost V 4 bases and J 2 bases; bases outside gene matches: 9. Germline V CDR1 and CDR2: SGHDN, FVKESK. The CDR3 contains 18 residues. The clonotype originates from an adult woman who had mild COVID-19 (a few samples of this study predate the infection). Cell type and time point are not known. Sequencing was carried out using PBMCs or a T cell subset sorted from them (not recorded which). The chain couples TRBV14 to TRBJ2-5, with 14 positions matching TRBD2. CDR3 bases: TGTGCCAGCAGCCCTAGACTAGCGGGAGGGTTCCCTCAAGAGACCCAGTACTTC. It specifies CASSPRLAGGFPQETQYF.